This T cell receptor beta chain emerged from a study of radiation and T cells in renal cell carcinoma. General observations from the study: Baseline intratumoral clonotype presence is unknown without pretreatment biopsies. Top tumor clonotypes rose in blood 2 weeks post-radiation, then contracted.

About this clone itself: As yet, its antigen is unknown.

Clones were sequenced by immunoSEQ multiplex PCR, and TCRdb holds only the in-frame ones, with some missing. Of roughly 82,000 clones in the sample, 89% are singletons; the top ten hold around 6%. This CDR3 comprises 15 residues. The V and J ends lost 1 base and 4 bases respectively, with 11 bases between them. Germline-derived CDR1 and CDR2 are MNHEY and SMNVEV (reference sequence). The time point was: blood 4 weeks post-SBRT, at nephrectomy. Treatment here: 15 Gy SBRT to primary tumor, nephrectomy 4 weeks later. This rearrangement joins TRBV27 to TRBJ1-5; no definite D call. This TCR was sampled from a woman aged 70 to 79 with renal cell carcinoma. Material: blood, obtained from a patient whose treatment included radiotherapy and nephrectomy. In DNA, the CDR3 is TGTGCCAGCAGTTTATATCTAGCCCGAAATCAGCCCCAGCATTTT. This gives the protein CASSLYLARNQPQHF.